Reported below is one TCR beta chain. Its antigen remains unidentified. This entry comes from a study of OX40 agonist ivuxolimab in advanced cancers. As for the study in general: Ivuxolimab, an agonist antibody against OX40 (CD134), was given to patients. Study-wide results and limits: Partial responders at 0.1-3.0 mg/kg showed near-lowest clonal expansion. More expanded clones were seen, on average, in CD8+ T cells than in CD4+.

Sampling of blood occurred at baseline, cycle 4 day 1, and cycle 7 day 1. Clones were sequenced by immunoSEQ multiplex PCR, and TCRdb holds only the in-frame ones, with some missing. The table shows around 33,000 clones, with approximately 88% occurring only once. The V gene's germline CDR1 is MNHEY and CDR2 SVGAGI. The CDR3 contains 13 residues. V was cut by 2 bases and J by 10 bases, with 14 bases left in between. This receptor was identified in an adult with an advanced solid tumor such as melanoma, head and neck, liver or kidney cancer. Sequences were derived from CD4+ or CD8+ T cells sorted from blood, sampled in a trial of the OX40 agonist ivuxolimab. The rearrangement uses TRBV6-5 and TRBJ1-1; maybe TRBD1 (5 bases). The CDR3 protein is CASSYDGGVGAFF. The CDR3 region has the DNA TGTGCCAGCAGTTACGACGGGGGTGTAGGAGCTTTCTTT.